This entry lists 32 T cell receptor beta chains sequenced from one sample in a study of T cell changes during pregnancy in multiple sclerosis. Profiling relied on immunoSEQ multiplex PCR, and the TCRdb table lists in-frame clones only, not all of them. This sample has 45,000 or so clones, with 91% found just once. Sequencing used CD8+ T cells from peripheral blood mononuclear cells, obtained after pregnancy. These receptors were collected from a female donor with multiple sclerosis, enrolled in a pregnancy study.

The chain recombines TRBV6-5 with TRBJ2-3, with 9 nucleotides matching TRBD2. Germline V gene data show CDR1 as MNHEY and CDR2 as SVGAGI. The CDR3 totals 15 residues. The J segment lost 7 bases and the V segment lost 5 bases, leaving 10 bases of the junction unmatched. The CDR3 loop reads CASSPSAGGGNTQYF. Written as DNA, the CDR3 is TGTGCCAGCAGTCCCTCGGCGGGAGGGGGAAATACGCAGTATTTT.

This clone was seen a single time. This rearrangement joins TRBV29-1 to TRBJ2-5; no firm D call. Germline V lookup: CDR1 SQVTM, CDR2 ANQGSEA. Trimming took off 4 bases at V and 5 bases at J, with 14 bases between the two ends. The CDR3 is 13 amino acids. CDR3 in DNA: TGCAGCGTTGGAGACCGCGAATGGGAGACCCAGTACTTC. The encoded protein is CSVGDREWETQYF.

The chain carries TRBV2 and TRBJ2-7, with 7 bases aligning to TRBD1. The germline V gene encodes CDR1 SNHLY and CDR2 FYNNEI. The CDR3 length is 18 residues. The junction had 19 bases not matched to a gene; V was cut back by 3 bases and J by 5 bases. CDR3 nucleotide sequence: TGTGCCAGCAGTGAGAGGGGGCGAATTGTGGGGCCAAGGGACGAGCAGTACTTC. This encodes CASSERGRIVGPRDEQYF.

The chain uses TRBV7-9 and TRBJ2-7; the D gene is possibly TRBD1 (5 bases). The CDR3 is made up of 14 amino acids. CDR1 SEHNR and CDR2 FQNEAQ come from the germline V gene (reference sequence). Deletions cut 2 bases from V and 6 bases from J, with 14 bases between. The CDR3 nucleotides read TGTGCCAGCAGCTTAACGCCTGGGGCTAGCGAGCAGTACTTC. Protein sequence: CASSLTPGASEQYF. Full variable domain (remainder filled in from reference TRBV7-9 and TRBJ2-7): DTGVSQNPRHKITKRGQNVTFRCDPISEHNRLYWYRQTLGQGPEFLTYFQNEAQLEKSRLLSDRFSAERPKGSFSTLEIQRTEQGDSAMYLCASSLTPGASEQYFGPGTRLTVT.

The rearrangement links TRBV29-1 to TRBJ2-3, with 10 positions matching TRBD1. The germline V gene encodes CDR1 SQVTM and CDR2 ANQGSEA. This CDR3 comprises 15 residues. V was pared by 6 bases and J by 1 base, with 7 bases of the junction left unmatched. CDR3 residues: CSVDRGRGGTDTQYF. The CDR3 DNA is TGCAGCGTAGACAGGGGGCGGGGAGGCACAGATACGCAGTATTTT.

The V and J genes are TRBV7-2 and TRBJ2-7; 10 bases match TRBD2. J gave up 3 bases and V 5 bases, and 19 bases lay outside the gene matches. Germline CDR1 is SGHTA and CDR2 is FQGNSA. The CDR3 runs 19 residues. CDR3 sequence: CASSPAFGEAGGKNYEQYF. The CDR3 bases are TGTGCCAGCAGCCCTGCTTTTGGTGAAGCGGGAGGGAAGAACTACGAGCAGTACTTC.

This clone occurred once. The chain uses TRBV10-2 and TRBJ2-7, with D perhaps TRBD2 (6 bases). This CDR3 is built from 15 residues. Trimming pared 6 bases from V and 0 bases from J, leaving 15 bases between. CDR1 is WSHSY, CDR2 SAAADI, per germline. DNA for the CDR3: TGCGCCAGCAGGGAGAGTAGCGGAGCCTCCTACGAGCAGTACTTC. This encodes CASRESSGASYEQYF.

The chain employs TRBV5-1 and TRBJ2-7; TRBD1 might be the D (5 bases). This CDR3 spans 14 amino acids. CDR1 is SGHRS, CDR2 YFSETQ, per germline. Trimming pared 0 bases from V and 4 bases from J, leaving 11 bases between. The CDR3 loop is CASSLGGLGYEQYF. As DNA, the CDR3 is TGCGCCAGCAGCTTGGGGGGCCTAGGTTACGAGCAGTACTTC.

As for this clone: Other DNA sequences in the sample encode the same CDR3. The chain is built from TRBV19 and TRBJ2-7; a weak D match, TRBD1 (5 bases). The CDR3 covers 14 residues. V lost 1 base to trimming and J lost 2 bases, with 9 bases between them. Looked up from germline, CDR1 is LNHDA and CDR2 is SQIVND (reference sequence). The CDR3 coding sequence is TGTGCCAGTAGTATAGGTCAGGGAACCTACGAGCAGTACTTC. This translates into CASSIGQGTYEQYF. Drawing the rest from reference TRBV19 and TRBJ2-7, the complete variable domain is DGGITQSPKYLFRKEGQNVTLSCEQNLNHDAMYWYRQDPGQGLRLIYYSQIVNDFQKGDIAEGYSVSREKKESFPLTVTSAQKNPTAFYLCASSIGQGTYEQYFGPGTRLTVT.

The chain joins TRBV27 to TRBJ2-7; TRBD1 aligns across 8 bases. Trimming cost V 4 bases and J 2 bases; bases outside gene matches: 13. This CDR3 comprises 17 residues. The V gene's germline CDR1 is MNHEY and CDR2 SMNVEV (reference sequence). CDR3 residues: CASSYHPGQGPPYEQYF. DNA of the CDR3: TGTGCCAGCAGTTACCATCCTGGACAGGGTCCCCCCTACGAGCAGTACTTC.

This clone was seen a single time. This sequence joins TRBV7-2 and TRBJ1-2, with 7 bases lining up with TRBD1. V was pared by 1 base and J by 4 bases, with 6 bases of the junction left unmatched. There are 15 residues in the CDR3. Germline assignment: CDR1 SGHTA and CDR2 FQGNSA. Here the CDR3 reads CASSLVVTGSYGYTF. CDR3 nucleotides: TGTGCCAGCAGCTTAGTTGTGACAGGGTCCTATGGCTACACCTTC.

The J gene is TRBJ2-7, the V gene TRBV7-6; maybe TRBD1 (9 bases). From germline, CDR1 is SGHVS and CDR2 FNYEAQ. The V end was cut by 0 bases, the J end by 5 bases, with 14 bases between. This CDR3 is built from 15 residues. CDR3 in amino acids: CASSLAGGDRDEQYF. DNA of the CDR3: TGTGCCAGCAGCTTAGCCGGGGGGGACAGGGACGAGCAGTACTTC. Supplemented by reference TRBV7-6 and TRBJ2-7, the full variable domain reads GAGVSQSPRYKVTKRGQDVALRCDPISGHVSLYWYRQALGQGPEFLTYFNYEAQQDKSGLPNDRFSAERPEGSISTLTIQRTEQRDSAMYRCASSLAGGDRDEQYFGPGTRLTVT.

The V gene is TRBV27, the J gene TRBJ1-5; D gene unclear. The CDR3 contains 14 residues. Trimming left V 2 bases short and J 3 bases short, with 8 bases between. CDR1 MNHEY and CDR2 SMNVEV come from the germline V gene (reference sequence). In DNA, the CDR3 is TGTGCCAGCAGTTTAGAGGGATTCAATCAGCCCCAGCATTTT. Its protein is CASSLEGFNQPQHF.

The V gene is TRBV5-1, the J gene TRBJ2-7; maybe TRBD2 (7 bases). V lost 5 bases and J 0 bases, leaving 15 bases between the germline ends. Germline lookup yields CDR1 SGHRS and CDR2 YFSETQ. The CDR3 spans 15 residues. CDR3 nucleotide sequence: TGCGCCAGCAGAGGGGGACTAACGAGCTCCTACGAGCAGTACTTC. It yields the protein CASRGGLTSSYEQYF.

This chain uses TRBV5-8 with TRBJ1-5; D ambiguous. The CDR3 loop spans 15 amino acids. The germline gives CDR1 SGHTS, CDR2 YDEGEE. V was shortened by 4 bases and J by 0 bases, with 11 bases between the two germline ends. CDR3 protein: CASSPPSGSNQPQHF. For the CDR3, the DNA is TGTGCCAGCAGCCCCCCAAGCGGTAGCAATCAGCCCCAGCATTTT.

This clone was recorded once. The V and J genes are TRBV27 and TRBJ2-7; tentative D call: TRBD1 (6 bases). The germline V gene has CDR1 MNHEY and CDR2 SMNVEV (reference sequence). V lost 8 bases and J lost 4, with 12 bases in between. The CDR3 runs to 12 residues. The DNA for the CDR3 is TGTGCCAGCTCTCAGGGGAAATACGAGCAGTACTTC. Amino acids: CASSQGKYEQYF.

This chain uses TRBV7-6 with TRBJ2-7, with 9 bases lining up with TRBD2. Germline V gene data show CDR1 as SGHVS and CDR2 as FNYEAQ. J gave up 3 bases and V 3 bases, and 6 bases lay outside the gene matches. The CDR3 is 15 residues long. In DNA form, the CDR3 reads TGTGCCAGCAGCTTCGGGACTAGCACCTACTACGAGCAGTACTTC. This encodes CASSFGTSTYYEQYF.

The chain employs TRBV6-5 and TRBJ1-1; no definite D call. Germline lookup yields CDR1 MNHEY and CDR2 SVGAGI. Trimming removed 2 bases from V and 5 bases from J, with 15 bases in between. The CDR3 is made up of 15 amino acids. The CDR3, as DNA: TGTGCCAGCAGTTACGTAGACAATGCCCAGACTGAAGCTTTCTTT. Translated: CASSYVDNAQTEAFF.

This chain connects TRBV27 to TRBJ2-1; 11 bases fit TRBD2. Germline CDR1 reads MNHEY; CDR2 reads SMNVEV (reference sequence). This CDR3 has 16 residues. Losses at the gene ends were 6 bases for V and 2 bases for J; bases not matched to a gene: 6. The CDR3: CASSPIAGGPYNEQFF. CDR3 nucleotide sequence: TGTGCCAGCAGCCCCATAGCGGGAGGGCCCTACAATGAGCAGTTCTTC.

The chain is built from TRBV7-8 and TRBJ1-3; the match to TRBD1 covers 7 bases. The CDR3 contains 14 residues. Per germline, CDR1 SGHVS and CDR2 FQNEAQ. Germline trimming cut 4 bases from V and 1 base from J; bases unmatched to any gene: 1. Written as DNA, the CDR3 is TGTGCCAGCAGCTCCAGGGGGTCTGGAAACACCATATATTTT. It codes for CASSSRGSGNTIYF. The whole variable domain, remainder taken from reference TRBV7-8 and TRBJ1-3, is GAGVSQSPRYKVAKRGQDVALRCDPISGHVSLFWYQQALGQGPEFLTYFQNEAQLDKSGLPSDRFFAERPEGSVSTLKIQRTQQEDSAVYLCASSSRGSGNTIYFGEGSWLTVV.

This sequence joins TRBV11-2 and TRBJ2-5; TRBD1 aligns across 7 bases. Germline values: CDR1 SGHAT, CDR2 FQNNGV. With V trimmed by 4 bases and J by 5 bases, 7 bases remained unmatched. The CDR3 consists of 14 residues. CDR3 DNA sequence: TGTGCCAGCAGCTACAGAGGGGGCCTCGAGACCCAGTACTTC. Translating gives CASSYRGGLETQYF.

This clone was detected only once. The rearrangement joins TRBV6-5 to TRBJ2-1; no clear D gene. V dropped 6 bases and J dropped 8 bases, with 17 bases sitting between them. CDR1 and CDR2 from the germline V gene are MNHEY and SVGAGI. The CDR3 spans 14 residues. The CDR3 reads CASSQRERWDEQFF. CDR3 sequence (DNA): TGTGCCAGCAGCCAACGTGAGAGGTGGGATGAGCAGTTCTTC.

The chain recombines TRBV27 with TRBJ2-5; the D gene is possibly TRBD2 (6 bases). The germline V gene has CDR1 MNHEY and CDR2 SMNVEV (reference sequence). Trimming cost V 6 bases and J 5 bases, with 16 bases left between them. The CDR3 covers 14 residues. CDR3 residues: CASRTGLLGETQYF. The DNA of the CDR3 is TGTGCCAGCAGGACGGGACTCCTGGGGGAGACCCAGTACTTC.

The chain recombines TRBV7-3 with TRBJ2-3, with TRBD1 matching 11 bases. This CDR3 spans 24 amino acids. CDR1 and CDR2 from the germline V gene are SGHTA and FQGTGA. V dropped 1 base and J dropped 4; count of bases not matched to a gene: 28. The CDR3 reads CASSLNPPPGGQGASHSWADTQYF. As DNA, the CDR3 is TGTGCCAGCAGCTTAAACCCCCCCCCGGGAGGACAGGGGGCGAGTCATTCTTGGGCAGATACGCAGTATTTT.

The chain combines TRBV7-6 with TRBJ2-5; D remains ambiguous. Per germline, CDR1 SGHVS and CDR2 FNYEAQ. V dropped 3 bases and J dropped 1 base, with 6 bases sitting between them. CDR3 length equals 13 residues. CDR3: CASSLASQETQYF. The CDR3 DNA reads TGTGCCAGCAGCTTGGCCAGCCAAGAGACCCAGTACTTC.

The chain employs TRBV7-9 and TRBJ1-1; tentatively, D is TRBD1 (5 bases). The CDR3 is made up of 13 amino acids. With 5 bases removed from V and 2 bases from J, the gap between germline ends came to 9 bases. The germline gives CDR1 SEHNR, CDR2 FQNEAQ (reference sequence). The CDR3 reads CASSVDTNTEAFF. The CDR3 DNA is TGTGCCAGCAGCGTGGACACCAACACTGAAGCTTTCTTT.

The V gene is TRBV5-1, the J gene TRBJ2-5; the D gene is possibly TRBD2 (6 bases). Germline CDR1 SGHRS, CDR2 YFSETQ. The CDR3 is 14 residues long. V dropped 5 bases and J dropped 1 base, with 12 bases sitting between them. The CDR3 coding sequence is TGCGCCAGCAGTTTCCGGACTATCCAAGAGACCCAGTACTTC. Protein product: CASSFRTIQETQYF.

The V call is TRBV14, the J call TRBJ2-2; D is ambiguous. The CDR3 is 15 residues long. V was trimmed by 2 bases and J by 6 bases, leaving 13 bases between them. Germline loops: CDR1 SGHDN, CDR2 FVKESK. DNA for the CDR3: TGTGCCAGCAGCCAAAGCTCCTCCTTGGCCGGGGAGCTGTTTTTT. Amino acids: CASSQSSSLAGELFF.

The V and J genes are TRBV30 and TRBJ2-7; D might be TRBD2 (6 bases). Germline V lookup: CDR1 GTSNPN, CDR2 SVGIG (reference sequence). The CDR3 totals 13 residues. Trimming removed 6 bases from V and 0 bases from J, with 12 bases in between. CDR3 sequence (DNA): TGTGCCTGTTTGGACGGGAGCTCCTACGAGCAGTACTTC. As protein: CACLDGSSYEQYF.

V and J are TRBV6-1 and TRBJ1-1; 8 bases match TRBD1. Germline CDR1 and CDR2: MNHNS and SASEGT. The junction had 9 bases not matched to a gene; V was cut back by 2 bases and J by 4 bases. CDR3 size: 16 residues. The CDR3 sequence: CASSEPAGGRATEAFF. CDR3 nucleotide sequence: TGTGCCAGCAGTGAACCAGCAGGGGGCAGGGCCACTGAAGCTTTCTTT.

The rearrangement joins TRBV19 to TRBJ1-2; the match to TRBD1 covers 9 bases. V was clipped by 1 base and J by 5 bases; unmatched bases: 8. Germline CDR1 and CDR2: LNHDA and SQIVND (reference sequence). The CDR3 runs 16 residues. The CDR3 DNA reads as TGTGCCAGTAGTATAGGGGAGGACAGGGGAGAATATGGCTACACCTTC. Protein sequence: CASSIGEDRGEYGYTF.

The genes are TRBV9 and TRBJ2-1; TRBD2 is a possible D gene (5 bases). The CDR3 length is 12 residues. Looked up from germline, CDR1 is SGDLS and CDR2 is YYNGEE. The V end lost 0 bases, the J end lost 9 bases, and 7 bases lay between the germline ends. In nucleotides, the CDR3 is TGTGCCAGCAGCGTAGATGAGGGTGAGCAGTTCTTC. It is translated as CASSVDEGEQFF.